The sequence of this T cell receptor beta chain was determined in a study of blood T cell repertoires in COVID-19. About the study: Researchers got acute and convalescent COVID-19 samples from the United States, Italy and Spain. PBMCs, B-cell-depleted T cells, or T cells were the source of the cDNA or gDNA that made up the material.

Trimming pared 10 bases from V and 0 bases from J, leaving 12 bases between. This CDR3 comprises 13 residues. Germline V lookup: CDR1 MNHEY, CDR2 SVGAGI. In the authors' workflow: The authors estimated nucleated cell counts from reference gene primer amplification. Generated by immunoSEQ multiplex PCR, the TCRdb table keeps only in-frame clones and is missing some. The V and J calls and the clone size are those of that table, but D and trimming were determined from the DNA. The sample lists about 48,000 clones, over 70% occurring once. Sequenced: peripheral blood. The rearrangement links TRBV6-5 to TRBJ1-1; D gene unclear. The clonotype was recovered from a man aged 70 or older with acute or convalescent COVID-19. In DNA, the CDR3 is TGTGCCACAGGTAGACAATTGAACACTGAAGCTTTCTTT. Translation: CATGRQLNTEAFF.